This TCR beta chain was retrieved from a study of regulatory T cells in long-lasting Graves disease. Study information: Patients newly diagnosed with Graves' had been on antithyroid drugs for under 3 months.

Sequencing libraries for TCR beta were prepared with iRepertoire HTBI primers and Arm-PCR of CDR3 regions. Authors' processing steps: Throughout the samples, researchers identified roughly 60 TRBV and approximately 13 TRBJ segments. One entry per CDR3 protein, called by TCRdb with MiXCR from the multiplex PCR reads. TCRdb's processing, not the authors', yielded these V and J calls. The sample yields hundreds of thousands of distinct CDR3 sequences, about 16% seen once. V lost 4 bases, J lost 0 bases, and 14 bases lay in between. The V gene's germline CDR1 is SGHRS and CDR2 YFSETQ. The CDR3 totals 17 residues. Time point: newly diagnosed GD, antithyroid drugs for less than 3 months. PBMC RNA was the source of the TCR library. Remarks on this clonotype: Its antigen is not known.

General study findings and limits: It was peripheral blood alone, not thyroid tissue, that was studied.

The sample was also linked to a second study, of T cells in Graves' hyperthyroidism and ophthalmopathy. From that second work: In blood, most of the thyroid clonotypes expanded above 0.001 were also present.

The chain carries TRBV5-1 and TRBJ2-6; maybe TRBD2 (6 bases). The specimen was peripheral blood mononuclear cells (PBMCs), collected at new diagnosis, from a patient treated with antithyroid drugs. The TCR originated in a middle-aged woman with Graves disease. The CDR3 DNA reads TGCGCCAGCAGCGTTGCGGGACTCCTCTCTGGGGCCAACGTCCTGACTTTC. It codes for CASSVAGLLSGANVLTF.